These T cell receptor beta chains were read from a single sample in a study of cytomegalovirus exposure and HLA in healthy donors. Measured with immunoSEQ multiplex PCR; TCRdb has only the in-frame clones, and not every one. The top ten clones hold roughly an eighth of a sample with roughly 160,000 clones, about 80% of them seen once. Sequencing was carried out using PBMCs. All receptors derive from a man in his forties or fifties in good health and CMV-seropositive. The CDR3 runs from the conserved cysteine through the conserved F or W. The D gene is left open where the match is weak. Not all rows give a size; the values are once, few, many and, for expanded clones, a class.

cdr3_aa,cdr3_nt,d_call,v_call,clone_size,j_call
CAISESPGFYGYTF,TGTGCCATCAGTGAGTCGCCAGGGTTCTATGGCTACACCTTC,.,TRBV10-3,.,TRBJ1-2
CASTRGPTEAFF,TGTGCCAGCACTCGGGGTCCCACTGAAGCTTTCTTT,.,TRBV6-6,few,TRBJ1-1
CASSEAIGSGNTIYF,TGTGCCAGCAGTGAAGCGATCGGCTCTGGAAACACCATATATTTT,.,TRBV6-1,.,TRBJ1-3
CASNTKTGECNQPQHF,TGTGCCAGCAACACAAAGACAGGGGAGTGCAATCAGCCCCAGCATTTT,TRBD1,TRBV5-7,few,TRBJ1-5
CASTGGDSYNEQFF,TGTGCCAGCACGGGAGGGGACTCCTACAATGAGCAGTTCTTC,TRBD2,TRBV27,.,TRBJ2-1
CASSVSSGGANTDTQYF,TGTGCCAGCAGCGTATCAAGCGGGGGGGCAAATACGGATACGCAGTATTTT,TRBD2,TRBV9,.,TRBJ2-3
CSARYEETQYF,TGCAGTGCTAGGTATGAAGAGACCCAGTACTTC,.,TRBV20-1,.,TRBJ2-5
CASSSGANTEAFF,TGTGCCAGCAGTTCTGGGGCCAACACTGAAGCTTTCTTT,.,TRBV27,.,TRBJ1-1
CASSVGGFTEAFF,TGTGCCAGCAGTGTTGGGGGGTTCACTGAAGCTTTCTTT,.,TRBV2,few,TRBJ1-1
CASSFTRNEQFF,TGCGCCAGCAGCTTTACTAGGAATGAGCAGTTCTTC,.,TRBV5-1,.,TRBJ2-1
CASRGSPSYEQYF,TGTGCCAGCCGGGGGTCCCCCTCCTACGAGCAGTACTTC,.,TRBV6-5,.,TRBJ2-7
CAWGLSRTSGVSYNEQFF,TGTGCCTGGGGGTTATCGCGGACTAGCGGGGTCTCCTACAATGAGCAGTTCTTC,TRBD2,TRBV30,.,TRBJ2-1
CASSSRGGPNEKLFF,TGTGCCAGCAGTTCTCGGGGGGGACCTAATGAAAAACTGTTTTTT,.,TRBV6-1,.,TRBJ1-4
CASGGQDTLANYGYTF,TGTGCTAGTGGCGGACAGGATACTCTAGCTAACTATGGCTACACCTTC,TRBD1,TRBV12-5,.,TRBJ1-2
CASSQLAGGLNEQFF,TGCGCCAGCAGCCAACTAGCGGGGGGGCTCAATGAGCAGTTCTTC,TRBD2,TRBV5-1,.,TRBJ2-1
CASSAGQNNEQFF,TGTGCCAGCAGCGCAGGACAAAACAATGAGCAGTTCTTC,.,TRBV11-2,once,TRBJ2-1
CASSQGLGNEKLFF,TGCGCCAGCAGCCAGGGATTAGGTAATGAAAAACTGTTTTTT,.,TRBV5-1,.,TRBJ1-4
CASANRGLHNEQFF,TGTGCCAGCGCCAACAGGGGGCTGCACAATGAGCAGTTCTTC,TRBD1,TRBV27,.,TRBJ2-1
CASSLLGTSDYNEQFF,TGTGCCAGCAGCTTACTCGGGACTAGCGACTACAATGAGCAGTTCTTC,TRBD2,TRBV7-3,.,TRBJ2-1
CASSLSPRSSYNEQFF,TGTGCCAGCAGTTTAAGCCCCCGAAGCTCCTACAATGAGCAGTTCTTC,.,TRBV28,.,TRBJ2-1
CASSLISAAAGELFF,TGTGCCAGCAGTTTAATTTCGGCAGCGGCCGGGGAGCTGTTTTTT,.,TRBV28,.,TRBJ2-2
CASSLGTTEAFF,TGTGCCAGCAGCTTAGGGACAACTGAAGCTTTCTTT,.,TRBV5-6,.,TRBJ1-1
CASMGGYFQETQYF,TGTGCCAGCATGGGGGGTTACTTCCAAGAGACCCAGTACTTC,.,TRBV6-1,.,TRBJ2-5
CASSQASQNRGRVGYTF,TGCGCCAGCAGCCAAGCGAGTCAAAACAGGGGGCGAGTTGGCTACACCTTC,TRBD1,TRBV4-1,.,TRBJ1-2
CASSSPPTNYGYTF,TGCGCCAGCAGCAGCCCACCTACTAACTATGGCTACACCTTC,.,TRBV5-1,.,TRBJ1-2
CASTGQYSNQPQHF,TGTGCCAGCACCGGACAGTATAGCAATCAGCCCCAGCATTTT,.,TRBV6-1,.,TRBJ1-5
CASSEGFARGGLETQYF,TGTGCCAGCAGTGAAGGGTTTGCGCGGGGGGGCTTAGAGACCCAGTACTTC,TRBD2,TRBV2,.,TRBJ2-5
CASSCRTGTLNTQYF,TGTGCCAGCAGCTGTAGGACAGGGACCCTAAATACGCAGTATTTT,.,TRBV21-1,few,TRBJ2-3
CASRPGTGGSSSYNEQFF,TGTGCCAGCAGACCCGGGACAGGGGGCTCCAGCTCCTACAATGAGCAGTTCTTC,TRBD1,TRBV2,.,TRBJ2-1
CASSPQGGYGYTF,TGTGCCAGCAGCCCACAGGGGGGCTATGGCTACACCTTC,TRBD1,TRBV6-5,.,TRBJ1-2
CAISEASGGADTQYF,TGTGCCATCAGTGAGGCTAGCGGGGGGGCAGATACGCAGTATTTT,TRBD2,TRBV10-3,.,TRBJ2-3
CASSLFNGGARETQYF,TGTGCCAGCAGCTTATTTAACGGGGGGGCCCGGGAGACCCAGTACTTC,TRBD2,TRBV7-6,.,TRBJ2-5
CASSRGGAGDGYTF,TGTGCCAGCAGTCGTGGGGGGGCTGGGGATGGCTACACCTTC,.,TRBV7-9,.,TRBJ1-2
CASSLWGADTQYF,TGTGCCAGCAGCCTCTGGGGGGCAGATACGCAGTATTTT,.,TRBV11-2,.,TRBJ2-3
CATSPDRGYETQYF,TGTGCCACCAGTCCGGACAGGGGGTATGAGACCCAGTACTTC,TRBD1,TRBV15,once,TRBJ2-5
CSAGNREKLFF,TGCAGTGCTGGAAACAGGGAAAAACTGTTTTTT,.,TRBV20-1,.,TRBJ1-4
CATSREMTGSYEQYF,TGTGCCACCAGCAGAGAGATGACAGGGTCCTACGAGCAGTACTTC,TRBD1,TRBV15,.,TRBJ2-7
CASREGQGSYEQYF,TGTGCCAGCAGAGAGGGACAGGGGTCCTACGAGCAGTACTTC,TRBD1,TRBV6-1,.,TRBJ2-7
CSVEWTGANYGYTF,TGCAGCGTTGAATGGACAGGGGCTAACTATGGCTACACCTTC,TRBD1,TRBV29-1,once,TRBJ1-2
CASSPGGQGAAIGYGYTF,TGTGCCAGCAGCCCAGGGGGACAGGGGGCAGCGATTGGCTATGGCTACACCTTC,TRBD1,TRBV7-2,few,TRBJ1-2
CASSFAQDRAYF,TGTGCCAGCAGCTTTGCGCAGGACAGGGCGTACTTC,TRBD1,TRBV7-2,few,TRBJ2-4
CATSGLTGVEQFF,TGTGCCACCAGCGGACTAACAGGGGTCGAGCAGTTCTTC,.,TRBV15,.,TRBJ2-1
CASSPLLSGNTIYF,TGCGCCAGCAGCCCACTTTTGAGCGGAAACACCATATATTTT,.,TRBV4-1,once,TRBJ1-3
CASSRTGLGQPQHF,TGTGCCAGCAGCAGGACAGGGCTGGGTCAGCCCCAGCATTTT,TRBD1,TRBV7-9,.,TRBJ1-5
CASSYGTGAYGYTF,TGTGCCAGCAGTTACGGTACAGGGGCCTATGGCTACACCTTC,TRBD1,TRBV6-5,.,TRBJ1-2
CASGRGLAGVGTDTQYF,TGTGCTAGTGGTCGGGGACTAGCGGGGGTTGGCACAGATACGCAGTATTTT,TRBD2,TRBV12-5,few,TRBJ2-3
CAGQVGGRNYGYTF,TGTGCCGGACAGGTTGGGGGGAGGAACTATGGCTACACCTTC,TRBD1,TRBV5-4,.,TRBJ1-2
CASSSDRVGQPQHF,TGTGCCAGCAGTTCGGACAGGGTCGGTCAGCCCCAGCATTTT,TRBD1,TRBV6-5,.,TRBJ1-5
CASSLSQGQGFYEQYF,TGTGCCAGCAGTTTATCACAGGGTCAAGGATTCTACGAGCAGTACTTC,.,TRBV6-6,.,TRBJ2-7
CASSARSGGPGANVLTF,TGTGCCAGCAGCGCCAGAAGTGGGGGCCCTGGGGCCAACGTCCTGACTTTC,.,TRBV9,.,TRBJ2-6
CASSRINLGTEAFF,TGTGCCAGCAGCAGGATAAATCTAGGCACTGAAGCTTTCTTT,.,TRBV7-9,.,TRBJ1-1
CASSRGQDTQYF,TGTGCCAGCAGCCGGGGACAGGATACGCAGTATTTT,TRBD1,TRBV5-5,few,TRBJ2-3
CAISRDSYEQYF,TGTGCCATCAGTCGGGACAGCTACGAGCAGTACTTC,TRBD1,TRBV10-3,.,TRBJ2-7